The 2 T cell receptor beta chains below come from one sample, sequenced in a study of cytomegalovirus exposure and HLA in healthy donors. This table comes from immunoSEQ multiplex PCR, and its TCRdb copy is limited to in-frame clones, with some not included. The profile shows roughly 56,000 clones, more than 85% of them singletons. Sequences were obtained from PBMCs. The receptors were sampled from a woman in her 30s in good health and CMV-seronegative.

The rearrangement joins TRBV7-2 to TRBJ2-1; 7 nucleotides align to TRBD2. CDR1 is SGHTA and CDR2 is FQGNSA in the germline V gene. CDR3 length equals 16 residues. Trimming cost V 2 bases and J 5 bases; bases outside gene matches: 9. CDR3 sequence (DNA): TGTGCCAGCAGCTTATTCCCGGCGGGAGCGGACAATGAGCAGTTCTTC. Amino acid sequence: CASSLFPAGADNEQFF.

This chain links TRBV9 with TRBJ2-1, with TRBD2 matching over 9 bases. Germline CDR1 is SGDLS and CDR2 is YYNGEE. J gave up 6 bases and V 1 base, and 17 bases lay outside the gene matches. The CDR3 extends over 19 amino acids. The CDR3 reads CASSVFATSGGGGSNEQFF. The CDR3 nucleotides are TGTGCCAGCAGCGTATTTGCGACTAGCGGAGGCGGGGGATCCAATGAGCAGTTCTTC.